This T cell receptor beta chain stems from a study of blood T cell repertoires in COVID-19. The assay was immunoSEQ multiplex PCR, and TCRdb's table has in-frame clones only and misses some. This sample has 150,000 to 200,000 clones, with over 80% found just once. This clone showed up just a few times. Germline values: CDR1 MDHEN, CDR2 SYDVKM. The CDR3 runs 15 residues. Between the trimmed V and J ends, which lost 6 bases and 1 base, there was a span of 15 bases. J is TRBJ1-2 and V is TRBV28, with D maybe TRBD1 (5 bases). The sequenced sample was peripheral blood. The receptor comes from a woman aged 30 to 39 with acute or convalescent COVID-19. For the CDR3, the DNA is TGTGCCAGCAGCCCTTGGGGGGGAATTAACTATGGCTACACCTTC. This gives the protein CASSPWGGINYGYTF.